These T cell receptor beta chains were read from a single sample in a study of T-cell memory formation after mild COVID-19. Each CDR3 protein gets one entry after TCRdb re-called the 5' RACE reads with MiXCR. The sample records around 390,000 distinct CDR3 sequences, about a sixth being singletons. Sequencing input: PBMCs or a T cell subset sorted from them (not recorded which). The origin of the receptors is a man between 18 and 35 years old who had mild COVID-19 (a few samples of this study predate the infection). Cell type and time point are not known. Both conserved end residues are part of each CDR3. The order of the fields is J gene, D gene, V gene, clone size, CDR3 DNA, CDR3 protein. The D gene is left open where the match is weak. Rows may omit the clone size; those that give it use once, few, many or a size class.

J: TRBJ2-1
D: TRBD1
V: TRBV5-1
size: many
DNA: TGCGCCAGCAGCGGAGGACAGGGCGTGACGAATGAGCAGTTCTTC
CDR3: CASSGGQGVTNEQFF

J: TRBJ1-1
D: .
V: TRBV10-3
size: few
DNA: TGTGCCATCAGTGAGTCTGAAAGCAACACTGAAGCTTTCTTT
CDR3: CAISESESNTEAFF

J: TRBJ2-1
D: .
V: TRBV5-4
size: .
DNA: TGTGCCAGCAGCTTGGCGCCCGAGCAGTTCTTC
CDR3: CASSLAPEQFF

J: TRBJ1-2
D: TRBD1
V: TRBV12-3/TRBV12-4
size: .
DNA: TGTGCCAGCAGTTTAACGTCAGGGGGCGACTATGGCTACACCTTC
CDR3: CASSLTSGGDYGYTF

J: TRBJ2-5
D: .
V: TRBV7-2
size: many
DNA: TGTGCCAGTGGACAGCCCCTCCAAGAGACCCAGTACTTC
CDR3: CASGQPLQETQYF

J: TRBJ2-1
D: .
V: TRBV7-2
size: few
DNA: TGTGCCAGCAGCGGGAATGGCGGGAACTACAATGAGCAGTTCTTC
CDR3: CASSGNGGNYNEQFF

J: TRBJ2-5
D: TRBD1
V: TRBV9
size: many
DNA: TGTGCCAGCAGCTCTAACCGCGGGACAGGGGTAGAGACCCAGTACTTC
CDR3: CASSSNRGTGVETQYF

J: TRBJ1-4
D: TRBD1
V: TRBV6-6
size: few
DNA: TGTGCCAGCAGTTACTCGATGGGACAGCAGGGTGAAAAACTGTTTTTT
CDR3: CASSYSMGQQGEKLFF

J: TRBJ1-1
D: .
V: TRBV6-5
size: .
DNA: TGTGCCAGCACTCAACACTCCCGCCGGCCCACTGAAGCTTTCTTT
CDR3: CASTQHSRRPTEAFF

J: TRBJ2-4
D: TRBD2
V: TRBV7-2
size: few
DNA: TGTGCCAGCAGCCAAAACTTAGCGGGGGGTTCTCAGTACTTC
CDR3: CASSQNLAGGSQYF

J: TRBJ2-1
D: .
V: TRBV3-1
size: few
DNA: TGTGCCAGCAGCTCCGTGGGCGATGAGCAGTTCTTC
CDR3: CASSSVGDEQFF

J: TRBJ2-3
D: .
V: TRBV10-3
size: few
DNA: TGTGCCATCAGTAACCCGGACGGAGATACGCAGTATTTT
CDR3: CAISNPDGDTQYF

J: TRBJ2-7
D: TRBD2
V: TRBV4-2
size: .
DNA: TGTGCCAGCAGCCAAGGACTAGCGGATTACGAGCAGTACTTC
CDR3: CASSQGLADYEQYF

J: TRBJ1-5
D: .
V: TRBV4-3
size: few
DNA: TGCGCCAGCAGCCAATTCACGGATCAGCCCCAGCATTTT
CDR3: CASSQFTDQPQHF

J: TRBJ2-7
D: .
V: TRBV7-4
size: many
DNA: TGTGCCAGCAGCTTAGAGGGACAACGCTACGAGCAGTACTTC
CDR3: CASSLEGQRYEQYF

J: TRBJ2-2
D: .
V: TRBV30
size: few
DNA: TGTGCCTGGAGTGTACGGCACCCCGGGGAGCTGTTTTTT
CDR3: CAWSVRHPGELFF

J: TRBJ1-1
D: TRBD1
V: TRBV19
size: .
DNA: TGTGCCAGTAGTAGCCAAACAGGGGGCTACACTGAAGCTTTCTTT
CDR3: CASSSQTGGYTEAFF

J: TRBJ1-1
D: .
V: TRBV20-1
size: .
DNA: TGCAGTGCTAGAGAGGACGGCGACCCCCGGGGACCTGAAGCTTTCTTT
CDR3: CSAREDGDPRGPEAFF

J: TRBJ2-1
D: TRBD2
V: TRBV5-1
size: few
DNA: TGCGCCAGCGCATGGGGCGGGGGGCCCAATGAGCAGTTCTTC
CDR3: CASAWGGGPNEQFF

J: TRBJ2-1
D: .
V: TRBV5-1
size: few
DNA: TGCGCCAGCAGCCTCAATCGATACAATGAGCAGTTCTTC
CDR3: CASSLNRYNEQFF

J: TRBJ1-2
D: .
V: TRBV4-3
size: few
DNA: TGCGCCAGCAGCCAAGGAACAGGTCCGGGTGGCTACACCTTC
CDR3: CASSQGTGPGGYTF

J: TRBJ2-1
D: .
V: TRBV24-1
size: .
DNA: TGTGCCACCAGTGACCTATATGAGCAGTTCTTC
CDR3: CATSDLYEQFF

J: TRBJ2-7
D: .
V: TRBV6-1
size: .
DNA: TGTGCCAGCAGTGGGGGACGCACCTACGAGCAGTACTTC
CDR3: CASSGGRTYEQYF

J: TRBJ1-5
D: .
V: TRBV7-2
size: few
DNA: TGTGCCAGCAGCTTAGCAGTCAGTAATCAGCCCCAGCATTTT
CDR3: CASSLAVSNQPQHF

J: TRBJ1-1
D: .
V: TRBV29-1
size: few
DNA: TGCAGCGTTGTGGGGGTGGTGAACACTGAAGCTTTCTTT
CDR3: CSVVGVVNTEAFF

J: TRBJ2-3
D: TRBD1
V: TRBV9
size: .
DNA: TGTGCCAGCAGCGTAGGGGACAGGGCCACAGATACGCAGTATTTT
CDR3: CASSVGDRATDTQYF

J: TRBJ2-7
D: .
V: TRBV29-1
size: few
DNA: TGCAGCGTTGTGAGATCAGGGTCCTACGAGCAGTACTTC
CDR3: CSVVRSGSYEQYF

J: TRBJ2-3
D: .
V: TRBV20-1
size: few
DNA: TGCAGTGCGCCTAGGGGGGTTCCTCTCCTCCAACCGTACACAGATACGCAGTATTTT
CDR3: CSAPRGVPLLQPYTDTQYF

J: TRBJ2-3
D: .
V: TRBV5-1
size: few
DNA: TGCGCCAGCAGCCCAGATAGGGCCGAAGATACGCAGTATTTT
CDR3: CASSPDRAEDTQYF

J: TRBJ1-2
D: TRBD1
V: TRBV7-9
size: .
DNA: TGTGCCAGCAAACAACTCGCCGGGACAGTCTATGGCTACACCTTC
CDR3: CASKQLAGTVYGYTF

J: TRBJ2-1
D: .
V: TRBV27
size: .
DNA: TGTGCCAGCAGTTTACGCCAGGAGCACAATGAGCAGTTCTTC
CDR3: CASSLRQEHNEQFF

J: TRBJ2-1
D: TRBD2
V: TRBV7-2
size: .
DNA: TGTGCCAGCAGCGAAGCGGGGGGTGCCTACAATGAGCAGTTCTTC
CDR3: CASSEAGGAYNEQFF

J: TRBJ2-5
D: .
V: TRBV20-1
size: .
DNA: TGCAGTGCTCCAGCTGTGGCCGGAGAGACCCAGTACTTC
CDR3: CSAPAVAGETQYF

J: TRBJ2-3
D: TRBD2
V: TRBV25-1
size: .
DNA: TGTGCCAGCAGTGACACGATCGGTGCTAGCGGGGTGAACACAGATACGCAGTATTTT
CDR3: CASSDTIGASGVNTDTQYF

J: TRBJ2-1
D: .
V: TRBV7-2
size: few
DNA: TGTGCCAGCAGCTTGCAAAGGTTCAATGAGCAGTTCTTC
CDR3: CASSLQRFNEQFF

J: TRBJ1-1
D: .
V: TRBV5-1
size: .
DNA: TGCGCCAGCAGCGAACAGGCGAACACTGAAGCTTTCTTT
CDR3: CASSEQANTEAFF

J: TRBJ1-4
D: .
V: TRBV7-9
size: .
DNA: TGTGCCAGCAGCTCCGGGCCCCTAAAACTGTTTTTT
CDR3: CASSSGPLKLFF

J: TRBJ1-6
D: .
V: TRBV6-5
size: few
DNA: TGTGCCAGCAGTTTGCATCTATGGATCAATTCACCCCTCCACTTT
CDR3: CASSLHLWINSPLHF

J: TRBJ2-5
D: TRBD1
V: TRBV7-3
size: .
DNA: TGTGCCAGCAGCTTACGTGGGAGACAGGGGGCTTACGAGACCCAGTACTTC
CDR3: CASSLRGRQGAYETQYF

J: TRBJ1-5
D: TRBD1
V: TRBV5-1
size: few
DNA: TGCGCCAGCAGCTTTTCAGGGGGCCCCAATCAGCCCCAGCATTTT
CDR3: CASSFSGGPNQPQHF

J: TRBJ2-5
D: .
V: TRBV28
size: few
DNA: TGTGCCAGCGCTAGTGGGTACCAAGAGACCCAGTACTTC
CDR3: CASASGYQETQYF

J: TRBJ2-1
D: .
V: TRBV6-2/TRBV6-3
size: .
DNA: TGTGCCAGCAGTTCCGAACCGACCACAGGGCGAAAGGTCTATGAGCAGTTCTTC
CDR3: CASSSEPTTGRKVYEQFF

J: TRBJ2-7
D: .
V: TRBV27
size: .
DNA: TGTGCCAGCAGTTTATCTCTGGTGTCCACCTCCAGCTCCTACGAGCAGTACTTC
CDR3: CASSLSLVSTSSSYEQYF

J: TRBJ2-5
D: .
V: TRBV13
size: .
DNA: TGTGCCAGCAGCTTAGAGATACGGACCCAGTACTTC
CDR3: CASSLEIRTQYF

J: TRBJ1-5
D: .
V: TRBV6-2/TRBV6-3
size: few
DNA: TGTGCCAGCAGTGCCCAGGGGACAAATCAGCCCCAGCATTTT
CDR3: CASSAQGTNQPQHF

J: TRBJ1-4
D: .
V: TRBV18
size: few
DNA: TGTGCCAGCTCACCACCGGGCTCCAATGAAAAACTGTTTTTT
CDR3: CASSPPGSNEKLFF

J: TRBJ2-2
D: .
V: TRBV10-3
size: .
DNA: TGTGCCATCAGGAGGAACACCGGGGAGCTGTTTTTT
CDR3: CAIRRNTGELFF

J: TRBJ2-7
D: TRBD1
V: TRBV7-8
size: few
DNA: TGTGCCAGCAGCTTTGGGGCCGGGACAGCCTACGAGCAGTACTTC
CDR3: CASSFGAGTAYEQYF

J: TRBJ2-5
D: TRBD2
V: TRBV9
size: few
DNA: TGTGCCAGCAGCGCGGGACTAGCGGGAAGGTTCCAAGAGACCCAGTACTTC
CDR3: CASSAGLAGRFQETQYF

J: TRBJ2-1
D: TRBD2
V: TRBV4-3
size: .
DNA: TGCGCCAGCAGCCCCAGACTAGCTGATATGGGTGAGCAGTTCTTC
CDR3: CASSPRLADMGEQFF

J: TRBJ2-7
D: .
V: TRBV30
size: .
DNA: TGTGCCTGGAAGAAGAGGAGTATCGAGCAGTACTTC
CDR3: CAWKKRSIEQYF

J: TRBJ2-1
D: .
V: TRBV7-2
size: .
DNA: TGTGCCAGCAGCCCAAACGCGGGGTCCTACAATGAGCAGTTCTTC
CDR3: CASSPNAGSYNEQFF

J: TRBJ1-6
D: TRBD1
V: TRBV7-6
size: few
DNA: TGTGCCAGCAGCTTCCGGGACAGCACGAATTCACCCCTCCACTTT
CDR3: CASSFRDSTNSPLHF

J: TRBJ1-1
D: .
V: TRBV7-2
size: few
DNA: TGTGCCAGCAGCCCAACCAGTGGGGGGGAGGCGAACACTGAAGCTTTCTTT
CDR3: CASSPTSGGEANTEAFF

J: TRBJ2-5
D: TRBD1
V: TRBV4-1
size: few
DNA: TGCGCCAGCAGCCAAGCCCCGGGACAGACTATCCAAGAGACCCAGTACTTC
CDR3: CASSQAPGQTIQETQYF

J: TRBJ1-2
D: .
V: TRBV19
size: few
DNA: TGTGCCAGTAGTATAGGCAGGGGTGAACGTGGCTACACCTTC
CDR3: CASSIGRGERGYTF

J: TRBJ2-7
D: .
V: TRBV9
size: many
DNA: TGTGCCAGCAGTGCCGGGGCCTACGAGCAGTACTTC
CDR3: CASSAGAYEQYF

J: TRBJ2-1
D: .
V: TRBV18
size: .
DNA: TGTGCCAGCTCACTGAGCCAGGGGGGGTACAATGAGCAGTTCTTC
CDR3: CASSLSQGGYNEQFF

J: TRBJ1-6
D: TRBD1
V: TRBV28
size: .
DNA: TGTGCCAGCAGCTGGACAGGCAGGCATTCACCCCTCCACTTT
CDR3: CASSWTGRHSPLHF